This T cell receptor beta chain comes out of a study of CD8+CD57+ T cells in acquired aplastic anemia. Overall study: Sorted cells (CD4+ and CD8+) yielded DNA amounts that averaged around 3.5 ug. CD4+ cells from healthy donors averaged approximately 11 million reads.

The CDR3 contains 17 residues. Germline V gene lookup returns CDR1 MNHNS and CDR2 SASEGT. V lost 5 bases and J lost 5; bases outside the gene matches: 10. Remarks on this clonotype: The antigen is unknown.

Overall study results and limits: Significance was not reached for CD8+ Simpson's diversity between patients and controls. Patients had roughly 30 CD8+ CDR3 sequences in common with controls (the shared set).

Researchers used genomic DNA as the template to profile TCR beta VDJ and CDR3. Via MiXCR, TCRdb re-called the reads, giving one row per CDR3 protein. The table has about 110,000 distinct CDR3 sequences, approximately 49% seen once; the top ten hold around a third. Sequenced sample: sorted CD4+, CD8+, or CD8+CD57+ T cells (not recorded which) from PBMCs. This rearrangement joins TRBV6-1 to TRBJ2-3; 13 bases fit TRBD2. This TCR was sampled from a human donor in good health, serving as a control. This CDR3 is CASSPVTSGGAGDTQYF. The CDR3 DNA follows: TGTGCCAGCAGTCCCGTTACTAGCGGGGGGGCTGGAGATACGCAGTATTTT.